The 3 T cell receptor beta chains given below trace back to one sample, sequenced in a study of cytomegalovirus exposure and HLA in healthy donors. With 60 Vbeta and 13 Jbeta primers, the PCR was carried out. Assay used: immunoSEQ multiplex PCR; TCRdb lists only in-frame clones, some missing. The profile shows 150,000 to 200,000 clones, about 86% of them singletons. Sequenced sample: PBMCs. Receptor source: a woman under 40 in good health and CMV-seronegative.

The chain recombines TRBV11-2 with TRBJ2-7; D is possibly TRBD1 (5 bases). CDR1 SGHAT and CDR2 FQNNGV come from the germline V gene. Trimming pared 4 bases from V and 5 bases from J, leaving 9 bases between. The CDR3 extends over 12 amino acids. DNA of the CDR3: TGTGCCAGCAGCTCAGGGTATCACGAGCAGTACTTC. Its protein is CASSSGYHEQYF.

The V call is TRBV21-1, the J call TRBJ2-5; the D call in the table, TRBD2, was not verified against the DNA. TRBV21-1 is marked as a pseudogene. The length of the CDR3 is 16 residues. The CDR3 nucleotides read TGTGCCAGCAGCACCCAGTTCGGGGGGCGCGTCGAGACCCAGTACTTC. This sequence encodes CASSTQFGGRVETQYF.

The rearrangement joins TRBV7-2 to TRBJ2-5; 12 bases match TRBD2. In germline, CDR1 is SGHTA, CDR2 FQGNSA. Trimming cost V 4 bases and J 4 bases; bases outside gene matches: 7. This CDR3 region has 16 residues. The CDR3 loop is CASSSILAGGLETQYF. The CDR3 DNA sequence: TGTGCCAGCAGCTCCATTCTAGCGGGGGGGCTAGAGACCCAGTACTTC.